Detailed here is one TCR beta chain. Its antigen is as yet unknown. The data stem from a study of CD8 T cells in ankylosing spondylitis. Study findings and constraints: Characteristic, it appeared, of ankylosing spondylitis blood was a TCR beta motif of several highly homologous variants.

CDR1 and CDR2 (germline): MNHEY, SMNVEV (reference sequence). With V trimmed by 7 bases and J by 2 bases, 7 bases remained unmatched. The CDR3 extends over 15 amino acids. TCRdb re-derived calls from the 5' RACE reads in MiXCR, one entry per CDR3 protein. The data hold some 240,000 distinct CDR3 sequences, with 7.3% observed a single time. The TCR comes from a male donor with ankylosing spondylitis. Sequencing used blood, either unsorted or a sorted T cell fraction (not recorded which). This chain joins TRBV27 and TRBJ2-1, with 8 nucleotides matching TRBD2. The CDR3 nucleotides are TGTGCCAGCACGGGACTAGGGGTCCCCTACAATGAGCAGTTCTTC. Protein product: CASTGLGVPYNEQFF.